Listed here are 25 T cell receptor beta chains from one sample, sequenced in a study of identical twins. One entry per CDR3 protein, called by TCRdb with MiXCR from the 5' RACE reads. The profile shows hundreds of thousands of distinct CDR3 sequences, over 8% of them singletons. The sequenced material came from memory (CD45RO+) T cells sorted from blood. All receptors derive from a woman between 18 and 29 years old in good health.

This clonotype was counted at least ten times. The gene calls are TRBV7-9 and TRBJ2-5; no clear D gene. CDR3 length equals 13 residues. From germline, CDR1 is SEHNR and CDR2 FQNEAQ (reference sequence). The ends were cut back, 2 bases at V and 2 bases at J, with 6 bases in the middle. The CDR3: CASSLFNQETQYF. CDR3 sequence (DNA): TGTGCCAGCAGCTTATTCAATCAAGAGACCCAGTACTTC. Drawing the rest from reference TRBV7-9 and TRBJ2-5, the complete variable domain is DTGVSQNPRHKITKRGQNVTFRCDPISEHNRLYWYRQTLGQGPEFLTYFQNEAQLEKSRLLSDRFSAERPKGSFSTLEIQRTEQGDSAMYLCASSLFNQETQYFGPGTRLLVL.

The chain joins TRBV29-1 to TRBJ2-5, with TRBD2 matching 7 bases. The trim removed 5 bases at V and 5 bases at J, leaving 11 bases unmatched. This CDR3 is built from 14 residues. Germline V lookup: CDR1 SQVTM, CDR2 ANQGSEA. The CDR3 loop reads CSVSDSGFGETQYF. Written as DNA, the CDR3 is TGCAGCGTTTCAGATAGCGGGTTCGGCGAGACCCAGTACTTC. The variable domain in full, with the rest retrieved from reference TRBV29-1 and TRBJ2-5, is SAVISQKPSRDICQRGTSLTIQCQVDSQVTMMFWYRQQPGQSLTLIATANQGSEATYESGFVIDKFPISRPNLTFSTLTVSNMSPEDSSIYLCSVSDSGFGETQYFGPGTRLLVL.

This clonotype has only a few counts. The J gene is TRBJ2-5, the V gene TRBV20-1, with a weak D call TRBD2 (6 bases). The CDR3 extends over 14 amino acids. The germline V gene has CDR1 DFQATT and CDR2 SNEGSKA (reference sequence). Trimming left V 2 bases short and J 4 bases short, with 14 bases between. CDR3 sequence (DNA): TGCAGTGCTAGATTGCGGGGACTTAGAGAGACCCAGTACTTC. Residues: CSARLRGLRETQYF.

This clonotype was counted between two and nine times. The chain uses TRBV7-8 and TRBJ2-3, with D perhaps matching TRBD2 (7 bases). The V end lost 1 base, the J end lost 7 bases, and 15 bases lay between the germline ends. This CDR3 is built from 15 residues. In germline, CDR1 is SGHVS, CDR2 FQNEAQ. This CDR3 reads CASSLGGGAGYTQYF. The DNA of the CDR3 is TGTGCCAGCAGCTTAGGTGGGGGGGCCGGGTATACGCAGTATTTT.

The V and J genes are TRBV7-2 and TRBJ2-6, with D unresolved. Germline CDR1 reads SGHTA; CDR2 reads FQGNSA. V was pared by 8 bases and J by 4 bases, with 6 bases between. The CDR3 runs to 12 residues. The CDR3 here is CASSTGANVLTF. Written as DNA, the CDR3 is TGTGCCAGCTCGACCGGGGCCAACGTCCTGACTTTC.

With respect to this clonotype: A much larger clone sits a single nucleotide away, making a read error possible. The chain is built from TRBV15 and TRBJ1-3, with TRBD1 as a possible D gene (5 bases). Germline values: CDR1 LNHNV, CDR2 YYDKDF (reference sequence). This CDR3 comprises 16 residues. Trimming shortened V by 5 bases and J by 0 bases, and 14 bases separated the two germline ends. CDR3 sequence reads: CATSGRGTISGNTIYF. CDR3 coding DNA: TGTGCCACCAGCGGCCGAGGGACGATCTCTGGAAACACCATATATTTT.

This clonotype has just a few counts. The CDR3 bases are TGCAGTGCTGGGCAAGATACGCAGTATTTT. Protein: CSAGQDTQYF. The chain carries TRBV20-1 and TRBJ2-3; no firm D call. Germline CDR1 DFQATT, CDR2 SNEGSKA (reference sequence). V was trimmed by 5 bases and J by 5 bases, leaving 5 bases between them. This CDR3 spans 10 amino acids.

V gene TRBV20-1 combines with J gene TRBJ2-5; TRBD1 aligns across 7 bases. With 3 bases clipped from V and 5 bases from J, the junction kept 3 bases outside the gene matches. CDR1 is DFQATT and CDR2 is SNEGSKA in the germline V gene (reference sequence). The CDR3 runs 12 residues. DNA for the CDR3: TGCAGTGCTAGTACAGGGGCGGAGACCCAGTACTTC. Its protein is CSASTGAETQYF.

This clonotype occurred a few times. The CDR3 DNA reads TGTGCCAGTAGTCCCGGGACTAGCGGGGGGGCGAATGAGCAGTTCTTC. Encoded protein: CASSPGTSGGANEQFF. The chain combines TRBV19 with TRBJ2-1; TRBD2 agrees at 16 bases. This CDR3 is built from 16 residues. Germline V gene data show CDR1 as LNHDA and CDR2 as SQIVND (reference sequence). Trimming took 5 bases from V and 7 from J; bases not matched to a gene: 5.

This sequence joins TRBV7-2 and TRBJ1-6, with no clear D. This CDR3 contains 13 residues. CDR1 and CDR2 from the germline V gene are SGHTA and FQGNSA. The V end was cut by 4 bases, the J end by 9 bases, with 10 bases between. CDR3: CASSSQEASPLHF. In DNA form, the CDR3 reads TGTGCCAGCAGCTCCCAGGAGGCTTCACCCCTCCACTTT.

The chain couples TRBV20-1 to TRBJ2-1; D ambiguous. CDR3 length equals 12 residues. Trimming left V 7 bases short and J 5 bases short, with 12 bases between. CDR1 is DFQATT and CDR2 is SNEGSKA in the germline V gene (reference sequence). Written as DNA, the CDR3 is TGCAGTGTGGTCGACTTCGACAATGAGCAGTTCTTC. It codes for CSVVDFDNEQFF.

This clonotype was counted a few times. The gene calls are TRBV15 and TRBJ1-6, with D unclear. The CDR3 covers 13 residues. Germline-derived CDR1 and CDR2 are LNHNV and YYDKDF (reference sequence). With 3 bases removed from V and 7 bases from J, the gap between germline ends came to 7 bases. The CDR3 nucleotides read TGTGCCACCAGCAGCGAGATAAATTCACCCCTCCACTTT. It specifies CATSSEINSPLHF.

This clonotype turned up a few times. The chain employs TRBV6-1 and TRBJ1-6, with TRBD1 matching 10 bases. CDR1 is MNHNS and CDR2 is SASEGT in the germline V gene. The CDR3 sequence is 14 residues long. The V and J ends lost 4 bases and 8 bases, in that order; junction bases with no gene match: 2. As DNA, the CDR3 is TGTGCCAGCAGTGCCGGACAGGGGGATTCACCCCTCCACTTT. Translated: CASSAGQGDSPLHF.

The V call is TRBV12-3 or TRBV12-4, the J call TRBJ2-1, with D perhaps TRBD2 (5 bases). The CDR3 totals 13 residues. The V end lost 7 bases, the J end lost 5 bases, and 12 bases lay between the germline ends. CDR3 sequence: CASKTLGDNEQFF. The CDR3, as DNA: TGTGCCAGCAAGACACTAGGAGACAATGAGCAGTTCTTC.

In this sample, this clonotype turned up a few times. This may be a read error: a much more frequent sequence differs by one nucleotide. The rearrangement joins TRBV18 to TRBJ2-7; 8 bases line up with TRBD1. The CDR3 has 17 residues. The germline CDR1 and CDR2 sequences are KGHSH and LQKENI. CDR3 sequence: CASSPKVTGTGHYEKYF. CDR3 DNA: TGTGCCAGCTCCCCTAAAGTAACCGGGACAGGTCACTACGAGAAGTACTTC.

This clonotype was seen repeatedly, ten times or more. The chain links TRBV7-6 to TRBJ2-1; TRBD2 agrees at 8 bases. The length of the CDR3 is 16 residues. The V gene end was trimmed by 0 bases and the J gene end by 2 bases; junction bases not matched to a gene: 3. CDR1 is SGHVS, CDR2 FNYEAQ, per germline. CDR3 sequence reads: CASSLAGLGPYNEQFF. In DNA form, the CDR3 reads TGTGCCAGCAGCTTAGCGGGACTAGGCCCCTACAATGAGCAGTTCTTC.

This clonotype has a count of ten or more. Its ends do not fully match the called genes, so a read error is possible. The chain combines TRBV7-7 with TRBJ2-3; the match to TRBD2 covers 8 bases. This CDR3 has 15 amino acids. Looked up from germline, CDR1 is SSHAT and CDR2 is FNYEAQ (reference sequence). CDR3 protein: CASSLGRGVTDTQYF. In DNA, the CDR3 is TGTGCTAGCAGCTTAGGGCGGGGGGTCACAGATACGCAGTATTTT.

The chain joins TRBV3-1 to TRBJ2-7; 11 bases fit TRBD2. This CDR3 is 18 amino acids long. Looked up from germline, CDR1 is LGHDT and CDR2 is YNNKEL (reference sequence). The J segment lost 7 bases and the V segment lost 1 base, leaving 15 bases of the junction unmatched. The CDR3 bases are TGTGCCAGCAGCCAAGCGTTGATGTTTAGCGGGGGGGTCCGGGAGCAGTACTTC. It codes for CASSQALMFSGGVREQYF.

The table lists this clonotype with a few counts. V and J are TRBV15 and TRBJ2-1; 8 positions agree with TRBD2. Germline trimming cut 6 bases from V and 4 bases from J; bases unmatched to any gene: 14. The CDR3 totals 17 residues. Germline V gives CDR1 LNHNV, CDR2 YYDKDF (reference sequence). DNA of the CDR3: TGTGCCACCAGTCCCTCGGGGAGCGGGAGTTTGTACAATGAGCAGTTCTTC. Amino acid sequence: CATSPSGSGSLYNEQFF.

There are a few counts of this clonotype. The J gene is TRBJ2-7, the V gene TRBV10-3, with D possibly matching TRBD1 (6 bases). Germline CDR1 reads ENHRY; CDR2 reads SYGVKD. The CDR3 extends over 11 amino acids. Trimming shortened V by 9 bases and J by 5 bases, and 11 bases separated the two germline ends. CDR3 bases: TGTGCCATTAGTACAGGGAACGAGCAGTACTTC. Amino acid sequence: CAISTGNEQYF.

V is TRBV20-1 and J is TRBJ2-3; D may match TRBD1 or TRBD2 (5 bases each). CDR1 is DFQATT, CDR2 SNEGSKA, per germline (reference sequence). CDR3 length: 16 amino acids. V lost 1 base and J lost 0, with 14 bases in between. CDR3 sequence: CSARGGWSASTDTQYF. Written as DNA, the CDR3 is TGCAGTGCTAGAGGGGGGTGGAGCGCAAGCACAGATACGCAGTATTTT.

This clonotype has more than one count but fewer than ten. The V gene is TRBV7-6, the J gene TRBJ2-5, with a weak D call TRBD1 (6 bases). The CDR3 is made up of 16 amino acids. Germline V lookup: CDR1 SGHVS, CDR2 FNYEAQ. With 4 bases removed from V and 4 bases from J, the gap between germline ends came to 19 bases. The DNA for the CDR3 is TGTGCCAGCAGCTCATTGGGGGCTAGCTCTGGAGAGACCCAGTACTTC. It encodes CASSSLGASSGETQYF.

The V and J genes are TRBV20-1 and TRBJ2-1; 9 nucleotides match TRBD2. Losses at the gene ends were 6 bases for V and 4 bases for J; bases not matched to a gene: 4. This CDR3 has 13 residues. Germline values: CDR1 DFQATT, CDR2 SNEGSKA (reference sequence). CDR3 protein: CSARTSEYNEQFF. The CDR3 region has the DNA TGCAGTGCCCGGACTAGCGAGTACAATGAGCAGTTCTTC.

This clonotype was observed a few times. This chain links TRBV7-2 with TRBJ2-5; 9 nucleotides agree with TRBD1. CDR1 and CDR2 from the germline V gene are SGHTA and FQGNSA. This CDR3 has 16 residues. Losses at the gene ends were 5 bases for V and 2 bases for J; bases not matched to a gene: 9. CDR3 protein: CASSIYRGRDQETQYF. CDR3 DNA: TGTGCCAGCAGCATATACAGGGGGCGCGATCAAGAGACCCAGTACTTC.

This clonotype was recorded many times. The chain combines TRBV12-3 or TRBV12-4 with TRBJ2-1, with D possibly being TRBD2 (6 bases). CDR3 size: 13 residues. V lost 2 bases and J lost 6, with 8 bases in between. The CDR3 loop is CASSLRRANEQFF. CDR3 DNA: TGTGCCAGCAGTTTACGGAGGGCCAATGAGCAGTTCTTC.